Below, one T cell receptor beta chain is given with its context. Its target is unknown. The sample comes from a study of identical twins. Study-level points and caveats: Conclusions relied on cross-sectional statistical analysis, not following the same donors. Shared out-of-frame alpha sequences (those common to twins) showed excess low generation probability. The authors noted that invariant MAIT and iNKT cells could partly confound zero-insertion analyses.

V trimming: 1 base; J trimming: 5 bases; junction bases outside the gene matches: 9. The germline gives CDR1 SGHAT, CDR2 FQNNGV. CDR3 size: 16 residues. TCRdb itself ran the 5' RACE reads through MiXCR, one entry per CDR3 protein. Here the sample spans approximately 890,000 distinct CDR3 sequences, roughly an eighth being singletons. The same data also contributed to another study, on yellow fever vaccine responses in identical twins.

This TCR was sampled from a young woman in good health. Material: PBMCs. This chain connects TRBV11-2 to TRBJ2-5; TRBD2 matches at 8 bases. CDR3 in amino acids: CASSLVGTRTAETQYF. CDR3 DNA: TGTGCCAGCAGCTTAGTAGGGACTAGAACAGCGGAGACCCAGTACTTC.